This T cell receptor beta chain is drawn from a study of human versus mouse CDR3 diversity and MHC coevolution. As for the study in general: Reportedly, immunoSEQ detects one in 200,000 T cells with minimized PCR bias.

V shed 4 bases, J shed 5 bases, and the junction held 14 bases outside the gene matches. Germline-derived CDR1 and CDR2 are SGHRS and YFSETQ. The CDR3 contains 17 residues. The protocol was immunoSEQ multiplex PCR, while the TCRdb copy is restricted to in-frame clones and leaves out a portion. The sample lists about 60,000 clones, approximately 94% occurring once. The TCR comes from a person between 55 and 70 years old in good health. The source material was naive CD4+ T cells from blood. Subset noted: CD45RO-negative CD62L-positive naive CD4 T cells. The chain joins TRBV5-1 to TRBJ2-5, with 10 bases lining up with TRBD2. The CDR3 reads CASSPGVAGGQVETQYF. The CDR3 coding sequence is TGCGCCAGCAGCCCCGGGGTAGCGGGAGGCCAGGTGGAGACCCAGTACTTC.